The 4 T cell receptor beta chains below were found in one sample sequenced in a study of OX40 agonist ivuxolimab in advanced cancers. Assay used: immunoSEQ multiplex PCR; TCRdb lists only in-frame clones, some missing. The sample yields over 40,000 clones, roughly 84% seen once. The sample consisted of CD4+ or CD8+ T cells sorted from blood, taken in a trial of the OX40 agonist ivuxolimab. The receptors were gathered from an adult with an advanced solid tumor such as melanoma, head and neck, liver or kidney cancer.

The chain carries TRBV4-2 and TRBJ2-3, with 13 bases identical to TRBD2. The CDR3 consists of 19 residues. With V trimmed by 1 base and J by 4 bases, 11 bases remained unmatched. The V gene's germline CDR1 is LGHNA and CDR2 YNFKEQ. CDR3 sequence: CASSQGLAGGAGRSDTQYF. The DNA of the CDR3 is TGTGCCAGCAGCCAAGGACTAGCGGGAGGAGCAGGACGTTCAGATACGCAGTATTTT.

This sequence joins TRBV27 and TRBJ2-7, with D perhaps assigned TRBD1 or TRBD2 (5 bases each). V lost 6 bases to trimming and J lost 0 bases, with 15 bases between them. The CDR3 length is 15 residues. The V gene's germline CDR1 is MNHEY and CDR2 SMNVEV (reference sequence). The CDR3 DNA is TGTGCCAGCAGGCCGGGGCGGATGCGCTCCTACGAGCAGTACTTC. Translating gives CASRPGRMRSYEQYF.

The rearrangement joins TRBV7-6 to TRBJ1-4; D perhaps matches TRBD1 (6 bases). The germline CDR1 and CDR2 sequences are SGHVS and FNYEAQ. Deletions cut 1 base from V and 11 bases from J, with 11 bases between. The CDR3 has 13 amino acids. CDR3 DNA sequence: TGTGCCAGCAGCTTAGGGGACCAGGGGAAACTGTTTTTT. Amino acid sequence: CASSLGDQGKLFF.

The chain combines TRBV9 with TRBJ1-1, with D hard to call. This CDR3 contains 14 residues. The V end lost 2 bases, the J end lost 5 bases, and 13 bases lay between the germline ends. The V gene's germline CDR1 is SGDLS and CDR2 YYNGEE. The CDR3 sequence: CASSVDFVRTEAFF. CDR3 DNA: TGTGCCAGCAGCGTGGACTTCGTCAGGACTGAAGCTTTCTTT.